This record concerns one TCR beta chain sequence. Its antigen remains unknown. These data are taken from a study of cytomegalovirus exposure and HLA in healthy donors. The PCR made use of 60 Vbeta and 13 Jbeta primers. The assay was immunoSEQ multiplex PCR, and TCRdb's table has in-frame clones only and misses some. The sample carries about 93,000 clones, roughly 79% recorded once. General study findings and limits: Later on, a genetic analysis was performed. It linked a missense variant in DCLRE1C with V- and J-gene trimming of TCR beta. Associated with cytomegalovirus, according to the listing, were about 160 TCR beta chains. Rare TCR sequences predominated, though certain public TCRs were found in many donors.

The trim removed 5 bases at V and 5 bases at J, leaving 8 bases unmatched. CDR1 is SGHAT, CDR2 FQDESV, per germline (reference sequence). The CDR3 length is 15 residues. The sequencing input was PBMCs. The genes are TRBV11-1 and TRBJ2-1, with 8 bases that match TRBD1. This sequence was found in a man younger than 40 in good health and CMV-seronegative. The CDR3 loop reads CASSLDRGHHNEQFF. The CDR3 nucleotides read TGTGCCAGCAGCCTCGACAGGGGACACCACAATGAGCAGTTCTTC.